One sample yielded the 26 T cell receptor beta chains listed below, sequenced in a study of T cell repertoires in cytomegalovirus infection. These receptors have no known antigen. TCRdb processed the reads anew with MiXCR; each CDR3 protein has one entry. The table has around 360,000 distinct CDR3 sequences, roughly a third seen once. The sample consisted of cultured PBMCs, taken from culture after CMV antigen stimulation. The source of these receptors is a human donor in good health (CMV status not recorded). Some clones in this sample may be carry-over from other donors' samples.

The chain couples TRBV12-3 or TRBV12-4 to TRBJ2-1, with 8 bases that match TRBD2. The CDR3 runs 18 residues. With V trimmed by 6 bases and J by 2 bases, 15 bases remained unmatched. The CDR3 here is CASSVRLAGKGAYNEQFF. The CDR3 DNA sequence: TGTGCCAGCAGCGTAAGGCTAGCGGGCAAGGGGGCCTACAATGAGCAGTTCTTC.

The J gene is TRBJ2-1, the V gene TRBV2; D is perhaps TRBD1 or TRBD2 (6 bases each). Looked up from germline, CDR1 is SNHLY and CDR2 is FYNNEI. The CDR3 runs 17 residues. With 2 bases removed from V and 0 bases from J, the gap between germline ends came to 14 bases. CDR3 in DNA: TGTGCCAGCAGTGAAAAGGGGGGTTTTAGCTCCTACAATGAGCAGTTCTTC. Its translation: CASSEKGGFSSYNEQFF. Variable domain in full (rest from reference TRBV2 and TRBJ2-1): EPEVTQTPSHQVTQMGQEVILRCVPISNHLYFYWYRQILGQKVEFLVSFYNNEISEKSEIFDDQFSVERPDGSNFTLKIRSTKLEDSAMYFCASSEKGGFSSYNEQFFGPGTRLTVL.

This clonotype was recorded at least ten times. V is TRBV25-1 and J is TRBJ2-5; D perhaps matches TRBD2 (6 bases). The V gene lost 7 bases and the J gene lost 2 bases, with 11 bases spanning the gap. This CDR3 has 13 amino acids. Germline values: CDR1 MGHDK, CDR2 SYGVNS. In nucleotides, the CDR3 is TGTGCCAGCATTCTTAGCGGACAAGAGACCCAGTACTTC. Translation gives CASILSGQETQYF.

This sequence joins TRBV11-3 and TRBJ1-2; D unresolved. This CDR3 region has 16 residues. With 0 bases removed from V and 5 bases from J, the gap between germline ends came to 16 bases. The germline V gene has CDR1 SGHNT and CDR2 YENEEA. This CDR3 is CASSLEVSAETYGYTF. CDR3 bases: TGTGCCAGCAGCTTAGAGGTTTCGGCGGAAACTTATGGCTACACCTTC.

This clonotype was detected only a few times. The V call is TRBV7-9, the J call TRBJ1-1, with D possibly TRBD1 on 6 matching bases. V shed 6 bases and J shed 1 base, with 12 bases lying between them. Germline CDR1 SEHNR, CDR2 FQNEAQ (reference sequence). CDR3 length: 14 residues. CDR3 DNA: TGTGCCAGCAGTCAGGACAGATCGAACACTGAAGCTTTCTTT. The encoded protein is CASSQDRSNTEAFF.

The V and J genes are TRBV19 and TRBJ2-6, with 8 nucleotides matching TRBD1. The CDR3 length is 19 residues. The junction had 13 bases not matched to a gene; V was cut back by 6 bases and J by 0 bases. CDR1 and CDR2 from the germline V gene are LNHDA and SQIVND (reference sequence). The CDR3 region has the DNA TGTGCCAGTAGCCCGACGTGGACAGGGAATCCCTCTGGGGCCAACGTCCTGACTTTC. Its protein is CASSPTWTGNPSGANVLTF.

Only a few counts were recorded for this clonotype. The chain uses TRBV11-3 and TRBJ1-1, with D perhaps matching TRBD1 (5 bases). V lost 3 bases and J 1 base, leaving 12 bases between the germline ends. The CDR3 is made up of 15 amino acids. Germline values: CDR1 SGHNT, CDR2 YENEEA. The CDR3 region is CASSFSGGGNTEAFF. CDR3 nucleotide sequence: TGTGCCAGCAGCTTCTCCGGGGGGGGGAACACTGAAGCTTTCTTT.

This clonotype was picked up a small number of times. The chain joins TRBV7-2 to TRBJ2-3; D gene unclear. Germline loops: CDR1 SGHTA, CDR2 FQGNSA. The V end was cut by 5 bases, the J end by 4 bases, with 13 bases between. The CDR3 has 14 amino acids. CDR3 sequence: CASSPHPLSDTQYF. As DNA, the CDR3 is TGTGCCAGCAGCCCCCACCCCCTCTCAGATACGCAGTATTTT. Complete variable domain (other parts from reference TRBV7-2 and TRBJ2-3): GAGVSQSPSNKVTEKGKDVELRCDPISGHTALYWYRQSLGQGLEFLIYFQGNSAPDKSGLPSDRFSAERTGGSVSTLTIQRTQQEDSAVYLCASSPHPLSDTQYFGPGTRLTVL.

This sequence joins TRBV6-2 or TRBV6-3 and TRBJ1-1; D possibly corresponds to TRBD1 (5 bases). V was pared by 5 bases and J by 3 bases, with 19 bases between. This CDR3 has 16 residues. The germline CDR1 and CDR2 sequences are MNHEY and SVGEGT. CDR3 amino acids: CASSNRAPLGDTEAFF. CDR3 nucleotide sequence: TGTGCCAGCAGTAACCGGGCCCCCTTAGGGGACACTGAAGCTTTCTTT.

This clonotype was observed many times. The V gene is TRBV7-2, the J gene TRBJ2-5; 9 bases agree with TRBD2. The V gene's germline CDR1 is SGHTA and CDR2 FQGNSA. This CDR3 comprises 15 residues. J gave up 5 bases and V 4 bases, and 8 bases lay outside the gene matches. The CDR3 sequence: CASSSAGGGRETQYF. The DNA of the CDR3 is TGTGCCAGCAGCTCCGCGGGAGGGGGCCGGGAGACCCAGTACTTC.

The chain combines TRBV20-1 with TRBJ1-2; D remains ambiguous. Trimming took off 2 bases at V and 6 bases at J, with 13 bases between the two ends. The germline V gene encodes CDR1 DFQATT and CDR2 SNEGSKA (reference sequence). The CDR3 contains 13 residues. The chain's CDR3 is CSARYFGEHGYTF. CDR3 coding DNA: TGCAGTGCTAGATATTTCGGAGAACATGGCTACACCTTC.

The chain combines TRBV7-2 with TRBJ1-1, with D hard to call. Germline CDR1 reads SGHTA; CDR2 reads FQGNSA. Trimming shortened V by 5 bases and J by 4 bases, and 14 bases separated the two germline ends. This CDR3 is built from 14 residues. CDR3 nucleotide sequence: TGTGCCAGCAGCCATTCAAGGCTGGGCACTGAAGCTTTCTTT. This sequence encodes CASSHSRLGTEAFF.

The genes are TRBV6-6 and TRBJ1-4; D is uncertain. V gave up 6 bases and J gave up 5 bases, with 10 bases separating them. There are 13 residues in the CDR3. Germline assignment: CDR1 MNHNY and CDR2 SVGAGI (reference sequence). The CDR3 sequence is CASRNYWNEKLFF. The CDR3 region has the DNA TGTGCCAGCAGGAACTATTGGAATGAAAAACTGTTTTTT.

This clonotype was counted a single time. This chain links TRBV20-1 with TRBJ2-1; a weak D match, TRBD2 (5 bases). The CDR3 runs 13 residues. The germline CDR1 and CDR2 sequences are DFQATT and SNEGSKA (reference sequence). V lost 1 base and J lost 10, with 14 bases in between. As DNA, the CDR3 is TGCAGTGCTAGAGGAGACTACCTGGGGGAGCAGTTCTTC. It specifies CSARGDYLGEQFF.

The V and J genes are TRBV13 and TRBJ2-1; 13 nucleotides line up with TRBD2. This CDR3 has 17 amino acids. CDR1 PRHDT and CDR2 FYEKMQ come from the germline V gene (reference sequence). Germline trimming cut 5 bases from V and 3 bases from J; bases unmatched to any gene: 7. For the CDR3, the DNA is TGTGCCAGCAGCGGTGGACTAGCGGGAGACAACTACAATGAGCAGTTCTTC. Translation: CASSGGLAGDNYNEQFF. The entire variable domain, with the rest obtained from reference TRBV13 and TRBJ2-1, is as follows: AAGVIQSPRHLIKEKRETATLKCYPIPRHDTVYWYQQGPGQDPQFLISFYEKMQSDKGSIPDRFSAQQFSDYHSELNMSSLELGDSALYFCASSGGLAGDNYNEQFFGPGTRLTVL.

The rearrangement links TRBV28 to TRBJ1-1, with D perhaps TRBD1 (6 bases). This CDR3 has 13 amino acids. The germline CDR1 and CDR2 sequences are MDHEN and SYDVKM. Between the trimmed V and J ends, which lost 7 bases and 1 base, there was a span of 10 bases. The CDR3 region is CASTKTGNTEAFF. DNA for the CDR3: TGTGCCAGCACCAAGACAGGGAACACTGAAGCTTTCTTT. The full variable domain, with the rest looked up from reference TRBV28 and TRBJ1-1, is DVKVTQSSRYLVKRTGEKVFLECVQDMDHENMFWYRQDPGLGLRLIYFSYDVKMKEKGDIPEGYSVSREKKERFSLILESASTNQTSMYLCASTKTGNTEAFFGQGTRLTVV.

The chain carries TRBV6-8 and TRBJ2-1; D gene ambiguous. V was trimmed by 5 bases and J by 5 bases, leaving 7 bases between them. Germline values: CDR1 MNHGY, CDR2 SAAAGT. This CDR3 has 12 amino acids. CDR3 sequence: CASSKVHNEQFF. DNA for the CDR3: TGTGCCAGCAGTAAAGTTCACAATGAGCAGTTCTTC.

The chain recombines TRBV2 with TRBJ2-2; tentatively, D is TRBD2 (5 bases). Germline V gene sequence: CDR1 SNHLY, CDR2 FYNNEI. V lost 2 bases to trimming and J lost 7 bases, with 14 bases between them. CDR3 length: 15 amino acids. The CDR3 region is CASSESGTSYGELFF. For the CDR3, the DNA is TGTGCCAGCAGTGAAAGCGGTACCAGCTACGGGGAGCTGTTTTTT. Full variable domain (outside the CDR3, taken from reference TRBV2 and TRBJ2-2): EPEVTQTPSHQVTQMGQEVILRCVPISNHLYFYWYRQILGQKVEFLVSFYNNEISEKSEIFDDQFSVERPDGSNFTLKIRSTKLEDSAMYFCASSESGTSYGELFFGEGSRLTVL.

The chain recombines TRBV6-1 with TRBJ2-1, with 9 bases aligning to TRBD2. Germline-derived CDR1 and CDR2 are MNHNS and SASEGT. The CDR3 runs to 16 residues. Unmatched junction bases numbered 9, after V lost 6 bases and J lost 3 bases. CDR3 loop: CASRDPSGANYNEQFF. DNA of the CDR3: TGTGCCAGCAGAGATCCTAGCGGGGCCAACTACAATGAGCAGTTCTTC.

This clonotype was observed a few times. V and J are TRBV12-3 or TRBV12-4 and TRBJ2-1; 10 bases fit TRBD1. This CDR3 contains 16 residues. The ends lost 6 bases at V and 7 bases at J; junction bases unmatched: 12. In DNA, the CDR3 is TGTGCCAGCAGCGATCGTCCCGGGACAGGGGTTAATGAGCAGTTCTTC. Translation: CASSDRPGTGVNEQFF.

This clonotype was counted a few times. This chain links TRBV7-4 with TRBJ1-2; 10 bases are shared with TRBD1. The CDR3 covers 14 residues. Germline values: CDR1 SGHVT, CDR2 SQSDAQ. The V and J ends lost 5 bases and 2 bases, in that order; junction bases with no gene match: 2. CDR3 nucleotide sequence: TGTGCCAGCAGCGTGGGACAGGGGAACTATGGCTACACCTTC. Its protein is CASSVGQGNYGYTF.

V gene TRBV7-3 combines with J gene TRBJ1-1; 10 nucleotides align to TRBD1. J gave up 4 bases and V 7 bases, and 6 bases lay outside the gene matches. Germline-derived CDR1 and CDR2 are SGHTA and FQGTGA. The CDR3 totals 14 residues. The CDR3 loop reads CASIWDRGSTEAFF. The CDR3 DNA is TGTGCCAGCATCTGGGACAGGGGTAGCACTGAAGCTTTCTTT.

In this sample, this clonotype turned up a few times. This chain joins TRBV10-3 and TRBJ1-5; perhaps TRBD1 as D (5 bases). Per germline, CDR1 ENHRY and CDR2 SYGVKD. V was cut by 4 bases and J by 1 base, with 8 bases left in between. The CDR3 length is 14 residues. CDR3 coding DNA: TGTGCCATCAGTGTTCCAGGGAGCAATCAGCCCCAGCATTTT. Its protein is CAISVPGSNQPQHF.

The chain employs TRBV28 and TRBJ1-2; unclear D gene. The CDR3 has 13 residues. V lost 1 base and J lost 6, with 9 bases in between. In germline, CDR1 is MDHEN, CDR2 SYDVKM. The CDR3 sequence is CASSLLGPNGYTF. The CDR3 DNA reads as TGTGCCAGCAGTTTATTGGGCCCAAATGGCTACACCTTC.

There are a few counts of this clonotype. The chain employs TRBV6-2 or TRBV6-3 and TRBJ1-1, with D possibly being TRBD1 (5 bases). V was trimmed by 8 bases and J by 1 base, leaving 8 bases between them. The CDR3 extends over 12 amino acids. Per the germline V gene, CDR1 is MNHEY and CDR2 is SVGEGT. This CDR3 reads CASGDRNTEAFF. The CDR3 region has the DNA TGTGCCAGCGGAGACAGGAACACTGAAGCTTTCTTT.

This rearrangement joins TRBV28 to TRBJ2-7; 9 nucleotides align to TRBD2. The CDR3 loop spans 18 amino acids. Germline CDR1 reads MDHEN; CDR2 reads SYDVKM. The J segment lost 4 bases and the V segment lost 4 bases, leaving 17 bases of the junction unmatched. The chain's CDR3 is CASSSPPWGGRDSYEQYV. DNA for the CDR3: TGTGCCAGCAGTTCGCCCCCTTGGGGCGGGAGGGACTCGTACGAGCAGTACGTC.